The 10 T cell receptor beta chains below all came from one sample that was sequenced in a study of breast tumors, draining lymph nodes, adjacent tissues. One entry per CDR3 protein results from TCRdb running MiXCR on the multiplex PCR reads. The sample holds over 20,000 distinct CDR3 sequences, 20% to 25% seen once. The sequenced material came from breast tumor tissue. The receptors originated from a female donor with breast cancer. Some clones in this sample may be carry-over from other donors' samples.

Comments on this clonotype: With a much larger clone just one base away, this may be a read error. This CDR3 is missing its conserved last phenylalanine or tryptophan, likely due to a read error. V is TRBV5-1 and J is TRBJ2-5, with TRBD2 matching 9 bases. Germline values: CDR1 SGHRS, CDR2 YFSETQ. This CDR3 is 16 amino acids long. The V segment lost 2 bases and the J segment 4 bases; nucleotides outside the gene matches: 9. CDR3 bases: TGCGCCAGCAGCTTCGGTAGCGGGGGATTGTCAGAGACCCAGTACCTC. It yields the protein CASSFGSGGLSETQYL.

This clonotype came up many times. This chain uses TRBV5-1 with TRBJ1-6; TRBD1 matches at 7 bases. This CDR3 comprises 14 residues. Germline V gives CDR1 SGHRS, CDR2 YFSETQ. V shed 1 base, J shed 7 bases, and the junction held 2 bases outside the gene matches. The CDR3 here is CASSLTGANSPLHF. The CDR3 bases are TGCGCCAGCAGCTTGACAGGGGCGAATTCACCCCTCCACTTT.

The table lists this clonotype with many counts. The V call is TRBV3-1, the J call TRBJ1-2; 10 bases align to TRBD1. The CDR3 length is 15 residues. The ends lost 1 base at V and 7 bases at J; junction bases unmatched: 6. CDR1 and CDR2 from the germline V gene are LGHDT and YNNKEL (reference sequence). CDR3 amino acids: CASSQGQGASRGYTF. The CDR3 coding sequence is TGTGCCAGCAGCCAAGGACAGGGGGCAAGCCGTGGCTACACCTTC.

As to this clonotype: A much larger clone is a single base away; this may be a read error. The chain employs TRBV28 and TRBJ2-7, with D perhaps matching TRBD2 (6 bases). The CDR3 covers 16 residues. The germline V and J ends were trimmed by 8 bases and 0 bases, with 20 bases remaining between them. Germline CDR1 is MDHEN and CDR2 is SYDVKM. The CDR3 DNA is TGTGCCAGCCCCCCTTTGGCAGCGGGCCTCTCCTACGAGCAGTACTTC. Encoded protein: CASPPLAAGLSYEQYF.

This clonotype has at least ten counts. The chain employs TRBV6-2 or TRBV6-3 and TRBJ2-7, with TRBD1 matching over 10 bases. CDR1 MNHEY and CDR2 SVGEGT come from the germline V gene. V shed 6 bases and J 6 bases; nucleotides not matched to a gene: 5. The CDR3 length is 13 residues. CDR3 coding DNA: TGTGCCAGCAGCGGGACAGGGGTCTTCGAGCAGTACTTC. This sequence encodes CASSGTGVFEQYF.

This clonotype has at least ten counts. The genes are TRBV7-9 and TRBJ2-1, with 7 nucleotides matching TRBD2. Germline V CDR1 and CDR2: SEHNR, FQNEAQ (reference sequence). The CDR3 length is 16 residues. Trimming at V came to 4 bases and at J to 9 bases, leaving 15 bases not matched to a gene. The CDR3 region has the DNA TGTGCCAGCAGCTCCGTTCGGGAGGCCGCGAAGGGTGAGCAGTTCTTC. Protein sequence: CASSSVREAAKGEQFF.

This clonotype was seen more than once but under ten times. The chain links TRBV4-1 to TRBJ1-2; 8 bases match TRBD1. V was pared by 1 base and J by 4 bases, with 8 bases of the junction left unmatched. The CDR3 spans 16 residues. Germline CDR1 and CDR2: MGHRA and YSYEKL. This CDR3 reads CASSQVPGQVLYGYTF. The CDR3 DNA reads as TGCGCCAGCAGCCAAGTACCGGGACAGGTTCTCTATGGCTACACCTTC.

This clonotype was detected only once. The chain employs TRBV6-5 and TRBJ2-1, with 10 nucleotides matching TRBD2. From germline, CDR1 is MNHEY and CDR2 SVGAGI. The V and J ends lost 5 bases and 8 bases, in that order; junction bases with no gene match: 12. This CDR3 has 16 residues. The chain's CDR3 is CASSEPAGGPGDEQFF. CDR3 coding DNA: TGTGCCAGCAGTGAGCCAGCGGGAGGGCCGGGAGATGAGCAGTTCTTC.

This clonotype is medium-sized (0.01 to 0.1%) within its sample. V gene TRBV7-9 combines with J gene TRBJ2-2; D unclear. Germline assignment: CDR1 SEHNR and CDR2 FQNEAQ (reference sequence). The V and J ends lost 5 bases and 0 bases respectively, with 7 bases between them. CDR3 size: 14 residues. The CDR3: CASSLGANTGELFF. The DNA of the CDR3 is TGTGCCAGCAGCCTAGGCGCGAACACCGGGGAGCTGTTTTTT.

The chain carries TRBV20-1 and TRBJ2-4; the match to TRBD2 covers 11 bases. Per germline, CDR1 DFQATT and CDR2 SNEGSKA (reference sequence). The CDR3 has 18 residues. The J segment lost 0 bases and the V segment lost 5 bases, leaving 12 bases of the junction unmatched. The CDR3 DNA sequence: TGCAGTGCTGCGGGAGCTAGCGGGGGGTTACTAGCCAAAAACATTCAGTACTTC. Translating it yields CSAAGASGGLLAKNIQYF.